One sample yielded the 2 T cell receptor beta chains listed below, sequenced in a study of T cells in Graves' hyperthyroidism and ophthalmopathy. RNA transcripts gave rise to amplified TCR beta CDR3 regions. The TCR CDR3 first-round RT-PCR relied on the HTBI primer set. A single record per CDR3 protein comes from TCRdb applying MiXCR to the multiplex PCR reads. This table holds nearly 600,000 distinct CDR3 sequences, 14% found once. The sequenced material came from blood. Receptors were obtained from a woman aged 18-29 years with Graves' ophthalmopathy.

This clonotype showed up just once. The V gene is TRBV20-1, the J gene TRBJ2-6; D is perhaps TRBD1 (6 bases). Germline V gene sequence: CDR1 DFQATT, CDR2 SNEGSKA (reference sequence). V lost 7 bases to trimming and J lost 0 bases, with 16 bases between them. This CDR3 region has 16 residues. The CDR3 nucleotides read TGCAGTGTTTCGGGACACCTCATCTCTGGGGCCAACGTCCTGACTTTC. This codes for CSVSGHLISGANVLTF.

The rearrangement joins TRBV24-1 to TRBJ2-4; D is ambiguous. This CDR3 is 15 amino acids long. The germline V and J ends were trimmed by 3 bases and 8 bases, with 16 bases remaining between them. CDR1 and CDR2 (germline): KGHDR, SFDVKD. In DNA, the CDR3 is TGTGCCACCAGTGATGGGTCGAGAACTTTGGACATTCAGTACTTC. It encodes CATSDGSRTLDIQYF.